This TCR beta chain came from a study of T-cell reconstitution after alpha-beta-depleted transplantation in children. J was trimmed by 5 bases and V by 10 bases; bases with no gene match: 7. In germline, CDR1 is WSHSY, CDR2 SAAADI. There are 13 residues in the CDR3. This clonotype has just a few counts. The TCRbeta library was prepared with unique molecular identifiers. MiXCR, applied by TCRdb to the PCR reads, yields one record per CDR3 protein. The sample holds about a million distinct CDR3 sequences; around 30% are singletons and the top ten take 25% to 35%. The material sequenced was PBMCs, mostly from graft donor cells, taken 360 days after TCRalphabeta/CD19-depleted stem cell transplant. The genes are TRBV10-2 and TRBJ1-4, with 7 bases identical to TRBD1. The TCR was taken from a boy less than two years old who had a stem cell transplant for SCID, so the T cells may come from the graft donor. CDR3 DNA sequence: TGCGCCACCACAGGGGTCTTGAATGAAAAACTGTTTTTT. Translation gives CATTGVLNEKLFF.